One T cell receptor beta chain is described in this entry. Its target is not known. With around 15 and 9 cycles respectively, two nested PCRs were carried out on TCRalpha and TCRbeta cDNA. TCRdb reanalyzed the 5' RACE reads and collapses them to one entry per CDR3 protein, without DNA. The table gives about 93,000 distinct CDR3 sequences; the top ten clones make up roughly 7.4% of it. The sample belongs to a study of monozygotic twins with inflammatory bowel disease. Whole-study results and caveats: With others, IBD patients shared fewer clonotypes than healthy twins did, especially with disease activity. Subtypes among T cells remained indistinguishable. TCRbeta inverse Simpson diversity was decreased in IBD patients versus healthy co-twins.

In germline, CDR1 is DFQATT, CDR2 SNEGSKA (reference sequence). This CDR3 is built from 15 residues. The sequenced material came from blood. The V call is TRBV20-1, the J call TRBJ2-3; TCRdb calls TRBD1, which cannot be checked without DNA. This clonotype was sampled from a human donor with ulcerative colitis or Crohn's disease, or a healthy co-twin of an affected twin (not recorded which). CDR3 sequence reads: CSARGGAASTDTQYF.